This T cell receptor beta chain was profiled in a study of response to subunit inactivated influenza vaccine. Study-wide findings and caveats: Authors suggested each seasonal influenza vaccination recruits few new T cells.

Germline CDR1 and CDR2: SQVTM and ANQGSEA. Losses at the gene ends were 3 bases for V and 3 bases for J; bases not matched to a gene: 9. The CDR3 consists of 16 residues. From the RT-PCR reads, TCRdb called clonotypes with MiXCR, one entry per CDR3 protein. The sample lists hundreds of thousands of distinct CDR3 sequences, 15% to 18% occurring once. Comment on this clonotype: Its antigen is still unknown.

This clonotype was obtained from a man aged 45-65 years who received an inactivated influenza vaccine. The source was PBMCs from blood, collected 11 to 12 days after vaccination. The rearrangement joins TRBV29-1 to TRBJ2-1; 9 positions agree with TRBD2. The CDR3 DNA sequence: TGCAGCGTTGAGGATTTTAGCGGGGGAAACTACAATGAGCAGTTCTTC. Protein product: CSVEDFSGGNYNEQFF.